This T cell receptor beta chain was observed in a study of glioma-infiltrating T cells after dendritic cell vaccination. Repertoires were generated with immunoSEQ multiplex PCR, while TCRdb's copy carries only in-frame clones and drops some. The repertoire consists of just under 85,000 clones, with 85% to 90% occurring once and the leading ten covering under 4%. The source of this sequence is a human donor with glioblastoma. This specimen consisted of blood, obtained before dendritic cell vaccination.

The CDR3 loop is CASSEAGGNNEQFF. The CDR3 nucleotides are TGTGCCAGCAGTGAAGCGGGGGGCAACAATGAGCAGTTCTTC. The chain uses TRBV6-4 and TRBJ2-1, with 9 bases that match TRBD2. The germline CDR1 and CDR2 sequences are MRHNA and SNTAGT. The CDR3 contains 14 residues. After removal of 3 bases from V and 5 bases from J, the junction contained 2 bases not matched to a gene.